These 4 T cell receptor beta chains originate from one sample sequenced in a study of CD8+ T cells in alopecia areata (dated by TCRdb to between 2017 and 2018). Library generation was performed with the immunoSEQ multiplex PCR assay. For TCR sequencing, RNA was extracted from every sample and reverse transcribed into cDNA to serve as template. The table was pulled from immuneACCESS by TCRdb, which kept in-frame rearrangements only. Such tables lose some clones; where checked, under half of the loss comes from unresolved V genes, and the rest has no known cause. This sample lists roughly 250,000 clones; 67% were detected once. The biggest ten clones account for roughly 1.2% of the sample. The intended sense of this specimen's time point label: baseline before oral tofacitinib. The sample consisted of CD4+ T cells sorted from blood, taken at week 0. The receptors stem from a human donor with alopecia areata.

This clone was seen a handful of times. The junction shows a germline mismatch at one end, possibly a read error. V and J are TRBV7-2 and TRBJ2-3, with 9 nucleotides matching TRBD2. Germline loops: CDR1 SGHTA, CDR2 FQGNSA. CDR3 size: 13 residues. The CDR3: CASSLTPSGALHF. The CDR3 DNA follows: TGTGCCAGCAGCTTAACCCCTAGCGGGGCATTGCATTTT.

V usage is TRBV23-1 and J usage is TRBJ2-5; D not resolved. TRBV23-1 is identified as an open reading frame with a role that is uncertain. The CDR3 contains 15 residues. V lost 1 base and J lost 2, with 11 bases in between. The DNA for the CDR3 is TGCGCCAGCAGTCAATTGGTCAGGCCGCAAGAGACCCAGTACTTC. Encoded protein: CASSQLVRPQETQYF.

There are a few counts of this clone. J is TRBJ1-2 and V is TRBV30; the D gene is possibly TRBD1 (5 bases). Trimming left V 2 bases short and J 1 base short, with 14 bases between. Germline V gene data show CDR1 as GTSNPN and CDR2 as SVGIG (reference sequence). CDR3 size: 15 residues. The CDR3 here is CAWSRGRGDNYGYTF. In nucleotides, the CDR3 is TGTGCCTGGAGTCGTGGGAGGGGCGATAACTATGGCTACACCTTC.

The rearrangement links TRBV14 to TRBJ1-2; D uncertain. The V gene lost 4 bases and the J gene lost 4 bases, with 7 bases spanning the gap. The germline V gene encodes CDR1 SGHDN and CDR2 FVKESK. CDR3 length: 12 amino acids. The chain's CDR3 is CASSLYPYGYTF. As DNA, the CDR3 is TGTGCCAGCAGCCTTTACCCCTATGGCTACACCTTC. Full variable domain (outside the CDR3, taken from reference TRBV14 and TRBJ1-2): EAGVTQFPSHSVIEKGQTVTLRCDPISGHDNLYWYRRVMGKEIKFLLHFVKESKQDESGMPNNRFLAERTGGTYSTLKVQPAELEDSGVYFCASSLYPYGYTFGSGTRLTVV.